These 32 T cell receptor beta chains were all obtained from the same sample, sequenced in a study of blood T cell repertoires in COVID-19. Sequencing was performed with immunoSEQ multiplex PCR; in TCRdb, only in-frame clones are kept and a portion is missing. The table has fewer than 200,000 clones, approximately 83% seen once. Sequenced material: peripheral blood. The source of these receptors is a man between 65 and 85 years old with active or convalescent COVID-19.

The V gene is TRBV19, the J gene TRBJ1-5; 9 bases are shared with TRBD1. The CDR3 extends over 14 amino acids. The germline V gene has CDR1 LNHDA and CDR2 SQIVND (reference sequence). The junction had 12 bases not matched to a gene; V was cut back by 11 bases and J by 7 bases. DNA for the CDR3: TGTGCCTGCAACCGGGACAGGGCTTCCCAGCCCCAGCATTTT. Protein product: CACNRDRASQPQHF.

This clone came up once. This chain connects TRBV28 to TRBJ2-7; D is possibly TRBD2 (6 bases). Trimming pared 6 bases from V and 2 bases from J, leaving 14 bases between. The CDR3 runs 14 residues. Germline lookup yields CDR1 MDHEN and CDR2 SYDVKM. The CDR3 coding sequence is TGTGCCAGCAGGGGAGGAGAGAATACCTACGAGCAGTACTTC. It specifies CASRGGENTYEQYF.

This chain links TRBV6-6 with TRBJ1-1; D is unclear. Trimming removed 1 base at V and 1 base at J, with 10 bases between. This CDR3 region has 15 residues. In germline, CDR1 is MNHNY, CDR2 SVGAGI (reference sequence). The CDR3 protein is CASSYFSGGNTEAFF. CDR3 DNA: TGTGCCAGCAGTTACTTCTCCGGAGGGAACACTGAAGCTTTCTTT.

This chain links TRBV4-3 with TRBJ2-3; D remains unclear. Trimming removed 3 bases from V and 0 bases from J, with 10 bases in between. This CDR3 comprises 15 residues. Looked up from germline, CDR1 is LGHNA and CDR2 is YSLEER. Here the CDR3 DNA reads TGCGCCAGCAGCCAGAGACACACTAGCACAGATACGCAGTATTTT. Translating gives CASSQRHTSTDTQYF.

J is TRBJ2-7 and V is TRBV5-6; TRBD1 aligns across 9 bases. The length of the CDR3 is 15 residues. CDR1 is SGHDT and CDR2 is YYEEEE in the germline V gene. The V and J ends lost 2 bases and 7 bases, in that order; junction bases with no gene match: 10. CDR3 sequence (DNA): TGTGCCAGCAGCTTCGCCGGGACAGGGCATCGGGAGCAGTACTTC. Amino acids: CASSFAGTGHREQYF. Complete variable domain (other parts from reference TRBV5-6 and TRBJ2-7): DAGVTQSPTHLIKTRGQQVTLRCSPKSGHDTVSWYQQALGQGPQFIFQYYEEEERQRGNFPDRFSGHQFPNYSSELNVNALLLGDSALYLCASSFAGTGHREQYFGPGTRLTVT.

The V call is TRBV6-6, the J call TRBJ1-2, with D maybe TRBD1 (6 bases). Trimming took off 6 bases at V and 14 bases at J, with 19 bases between the two ends. Germline CDR1 and CDR2: MNHNY and SVGAGI (reference sequence). This CDR3 is 12 amino acids long. The CDR3 DNA sequence: TGTGCCAGCAGCTCCAAGGCCTCAGGGGAAACCTTC. It is translated as CASSSKASGETF.

This CDR3 is CASTVDRGRGTSEAFF. The CDR3 bases are TGTGCCAGCACCGTAGACAGGGGGCGGGGGACGTCCGAAGCTTTCTTT. The chain couples TRBV11-2 to TRBJ1-1, with 10 positions matching TRBD1. The germline V gene encodes CDR1 SGHAT and CDR2 FQNNGV. V lost 7 bases, J lost 8 bases, and 16 bases stayed unmatched. This CDR3 is 16 amino acids long.

The V gene is TRBV5-1, the J gene TRBJ2-2, with TRBD2 matching 7 bases. This CDR3 is built from 14 residues. The ends lost 7 bases at V and 4 bases at J; junction bases unmatched: 7. Per germline, CDR1 SGHRS and CDR2 YFSETQ. CDR3 protein: CASGRGSVTGELFF. The CDR3 coding sequence is TGCGCCAGCGGGCGGGGGAGTGTCACCGGGGAGCTGTTTTTT.

V and J are TRBV7-2 and TRBJ2-5; TRBD1 aligns across 7 bases. V lost 3 bases, J lost 2 bases, and 9 bases stayed unmatched. Germline V CDR1 and CDR2: SGHTA, FQGNSA. The CDR3 spans 16 residues. The CDR3 region has the DNA TGTGCCAGCAGCTTGGCGACAGGGACGATTCAAGAGACCCAGTACTTC. It yields the protein CASSLATGTIQETQYF. Together with reference TRBV7-2 and TRBJ2-5, the CDR3 gives the full variable domain: GAGVSQSPSNKVTEKGKDVELRCDPISGHTALYWYRQSLGQGLEFLIYFQGNSAPDKSGLPSDRFSAERTGGSVSTLTIQRTQQEDSAVYLCASSLATGTIQETQYFGPGTRLLVL.

The chain joins TRBV3-1 (or the pseudogene TRBV3-2) to TRBJ2-1; 9 bases agree with TRBD1. The CDR3 has 14 amino acids. Per the germline V gene, CDR1 is LGHDT and CDR2 is YNNKEL (reference sequence). After removal of 9 bases from V and 7 bases from J, the junction contained 10 bases not matched to a gene. CDR3: CASHGTGWRNEQFF. The CDR3, as DNA: TGTGCCAGTCATGGGACAGGGTGGAGGAATGAGCAGTTCTTC.

This chain uses TRBV28 with TRBJ2-1, with D possibly TRBD2 on 6 matching bases. Trimming pared 6 bases from V and 10 bases from J, leaving 19 bases between. CDR1 MDHEN and CDR2 SYDVKM come from the germline V gene. The CDR3 runs 14 residues. CDR3 region: CASSWPRKAGEQFF. The CDR3 DNA reads TGTGCCAGCAGCTGGCCTCGGAAGGCGGGAGAGCAGTTCTTC.

This rearrangement joins TRBV15 to TRBJ2-5; TRBD2 is a possible D gene (5 bases). V lost 3 bases to trimming and J lost 2 bases, with 7 bases between them. The CDR3 has 13 amino acids. Germline V gene data show CDR1 as LNHNV and CDR2 as YYDKDF (reference sequence). For the CDR3, the DNA is TGTGCCACCAGCAGTGGACTGCAAGAGACCCAGTACTTC. Its protein product is CATSSGLQETQYF.

This clone showed up just once. This chain links TRBV19 with TRBJ1-1; D ambiguous. Trimming took off 3 bases at V and 5 bases at J, with 13 bases between the two ends. The CDR3 runs to 14 residues. Germline CDR1 LNHDA, CDR2 SQIVND (reference sequence). CDR3 nucleotide sequence: TGTGCCAGTAGTATTTCCGGGGATGGGACTGAAGCTTTCTTT. It translates to CASSISGDGTEAFF.

J is TRBJ1-1 and V is TRBV18; no definite D call. Trimming took 7 bases from V and 0 from J, leaving 9 bases between them. This CDR3 has 13 amino acids. The germline V gene encodes CDR1 KGHSH and CDR2 LQKENI. CDR3 protein: CASFTGMNTEAFF. DNA for the CDR3: TGTGCCAGCTTCACCGGTATGAACACTGAAGCTTTCTTT.

This clone was counted between two and nine times. The chain combines TRBV27 with TRBJ1-6; tentative D call: TRBD1 (6 bases). The V and J ends lost 7 bases and 8 bases respectively, with 15 bases between them. Germline V gene data show CDR1 as MNHEY and CDR2 as SMNVEV (reference sequence). The CDR3 extends over 14 amino acids. The CDR3 sequence: CASTPGGQDSPLHF. The CDR3, as DNA: TGTGCCAGCACCCCGGGGGGGCAAGATTCACCCCTCCACTTT.

This clone showed up just once. The chain joins TRBV18 to TRBJ2-3, with D perhaps TRBD2 (5 bases). Germline loops: CDR1 KGHSH, CDR2 LQKENI. Trimming removed 2 bases at V and 4 bases at J, with 13 bases between. The CDR3 is made up of 15 amino acids. CDR3 DNA: TGTGCCAGCTCACCATCACTAGGGTCGGCAGATACGCAGTATTTT. Residues: CASSPSLGSADTQYF.

The V call is TRBV7-2, the J call TRBJ2-2, with TRBD1 as a possible D gene (6 bases). This CDR3 comprises 16 residues. Looked up from germline, CDR1 is SGHTA and CDR2 is FQGNSA. The V end was cut by 2 bases, the J end by 1 base, with 11 bases between. CDR3 amino acids: CASSLMGRGNTGELFF. In DNA form, the CDR3 reads TGTGCCAGCAGCTTAATGGGCAGGGGGAACACCGGGGAGCTGTTTTTT.

This clone was recorded a few times. The rearrangement uses TRBV27 and TRBJ2-5; 7 positions agree with TRBD2. The V segment lost 4 bases and the J segment 1 base; nucleotides outside the gene matches: 15. Germline V gene data show CDR1 as MNHEY and CDR2 as SMNVEV (reference sequence). This CDR3 has 18 residues. This chain's CDR3 is CASSWGPKREGLQETQYF. In DNA, the CDR3 is TGTGCCAGCAGTTGGGGCCCGAAGAGGGAGGGCCTCCAAGAGACCCAGTACTTC.

The chain combines TRBV5-5 with TRBJ1-4; D uncertain. The CDR3 sequence is 14 residues long. The germline gives CDR1 SGHKS, CDR2 YYEKEE (reference sequence). V lost 0 bases and J 10 bases, leaving 13 bases between the germline ends. The CDR3 DNA reads TGTGCCAGCAGCTTGGCCCAAGAAAGCGGAAAACTGTTTTTT. It translates to CASSLAQESGKLFF.

This clone appeared once. This chain links TRBV28 with TRBJ2-7; 11 bases are a match to TRBD2. Germline CDR1 is MDHEN and CDR2 is SYDVKM. This CDR3 is 14 amino acids long. V dropped 10 bases and J dropped 6; count of bases not matched to a gene: 11. The CDR3 coding sequence is TGTGCCACCGACCAACTAGCGGGAGTTTTCGAGCAGTACTTC. Translation gives CATDQLAGVFEQYF.

This clone was detected a few times. The rearrangement joins TRBV5-1 to TRBJ1-1; tentatively, D is TRBD1 (6 bases). The CDR3 loop spans 19 amino acids. Germline CDR1 SGHRS, CDR2 YFSETQ. Trimming stripped 4 bases from V and 1 base from J, with 26 bases between. CDR3 sequence: CASSPQRGGETPGNTEAFF. The CDR3 region has the DNA TGCGCCAGCAGCCCCCAGCGTGGGGGCGAAACGCCGGGGAACACTGAAGCTTTCTTT. Filled out from reference TRBV5-1 and TRBJ1-1, the complete variable domain reads KAGVTQTPRYLIKTRGQQVTLSCSPISGHRSVSWYQQTPGQGLQFLFEYFSETQRNKGNFPGRFSGRQFSNSRSEMNVSTLELGDSALYLCASSPQRGGETPGNTEAFFGQGTRLTVV.

The sample holds a few counts of this clone. The V gene is TRBV4-2, the J gene TRBJ1-6, with no clear D. The CDR3 totals 15 residues. In germline, CDR1 is LGHNA, CDR2 YNFKEQ. V was cut by 0 bases and J by 7 bases, with 10 bases left in between. DNA of the CDR3: TGTGCCAGCAGCCAAGATATCCAACTAAATTCACCCCTCCACTTT. As protein: CASSQDIQLNSPLHF.

The CDR3 DNA is TGTGCCAGCAGACCGGGTAACAGGGGCATGAACACTGAAGCTTTCTTT. Translation: CASRPGNRGMNTEAFF. The chain is built from TRBV6-6 and TRBJ1-1; TRBD1 agrees at 7 bases. The V and J ends lost 6 bases and 0 bases, in that order; junction bases with no gene match: 10. The CDR3 totals 16 residues. CDR1 is MNHNY, CDR2 SVGAGI, per germline (reference sequence).

This clone was recorded once. This CDR3 is also generated by other DNA sequences in the sample. This sequence joins TRBV13 and TRBJ2-1, with 12 bases aligning to TRBD2. From germline, CDR1 is PRHDT and CDR2 FYEKMQ (reference sequence). The CDR3 is 14 residues long. Unmatched junction bases numbered 3, after V lost 5 bases and J lost 7 bases. The CDR3 nucleotides are TGTGCCAGCAGCCCGGGGACTAGCGGGAATGAGCAGTTCTTC. This codes for CASSPGTSGNEQFF.

The CDR3 coding sequence is TGTGCCAGCAGTGGCCCGGGACAGGCAAACTATGGCTACACCTTC. Its protein product is CASSGPGQANYGYTF. The chain links TRBV25-1 to TRBJ1-2, with TRBD1 matching over 8 bases. CDR3 length: 15 amino acids. CDR1 and CDR2 from the germline V gene are MGHDK and SYGVNS. V dropped 4 bases and J dropped 2; count of bases not matched to a gene: 6.

The genes are TRBV13 and TRBJ2-7; TRBD1 aligns across 11 bases. CDR3 size: 14 residues. Germline-derived CDR1 and CDR2 are PRHDT and FYEKMQ (reference sequence). V gave up 5 bases and J gave up 4 bases; unmatched junction bases: 4. The CDR3 bases are TGTGCCAGCAGCCAGGGGACAGGGGGATACGAGCAGTACTTC. Amino acids: CASSQGTGGYEQYF. The whole variable domain, filled in from reference TRBV13 and TRBJ2-7, reads AAGVIQSPRHLIKEKRETATLKCYPIPRHDTVYWYQQGPGQDPQFLISFYEKMQSDKGSIPDRFSAQQFSDYHSELNMSSLELGDSALYFCASSQGTGGYEQYFGPGTRLTVT.

CDR3 amino acids: CASSAKWTPSYNEQFF. CDR3 nucleotides: TGTGCCAGCAGCGCGAAGTGGACACCTTCCTACAATGAGCAGTTCTTC. The V and J genes are TRBV11-2 and TRBJ2-1, with a tentative D call TRBD1 (5 bases). Germline-derived CDR1 and CDR2 are SGHAT and FQNNGV. CDR3 length: 16 amino acids. Deletions cut 5 bases from V and 1 base from J, with 15 bases between.

The rearrangement uses TRBV18 and TRBJ1-2, with 7 bases that match TRBD1. Looked up from germline, CDR1 is KGHSH and CDR2 is LQKENI. This CDR3 has 15 residues. V lost 6 bases to trimming and J lost 5 bases; unmatched junction nucleotides: 12. The CDR3 region has the DNA TGTGCCAGCTCTCGCGAAGCCGGGACAGTTTATGGCTACACCTTC. Its translation: CASSREAGTVYGYTF.

The chain joins TRBV30 to TRBJ2-1; 10 positions agree with TRBD2. The trim removed 3 bases at V and 7 bases at J, leaving 9 bases unmatched. CDR1 is GTSNPN, CDR2 SVGIG, per germline (reference sequence). This CDR3 is built from 15 residues. The CDR3 DNA reads TGTGCCTGGAGCAAAGCGGGAGGGCCGGGTAATGAGCAGTTCTTC. Its translation is CAWSKAGGPGNEQFF.

The chain recombines TRBV27 with TRBJ2-7; D is possibly TRBD1 (6 bases). The CDR3 spans 17 residues. Trimming took off 3 bases at V and 0 bases at J, with 18 bases between the two ends. Germline V CDR1 and CDR2: MNHEY, SMNVEV (reference sequence). As DNA, the CDR3 is TGTGCCAGCAGTTTTCATCAGGGGCCGTCGCCCTCCTACGAGCAGTACTTC. Residues: CASSFHQGPSPSYEQYF.

V is TRBV10-2 and J is TRBJ1-6, with 7 positions matching TRBD1. The CDR3 runs to 13 residues. Germline V gene sequence: CDR1 WSHSY, CDR2 SAAADI. With 7 bases clipped from V and 7 bases from J, the junction kept 4 bases outside the gene matches. The CDR3 protein is CASKGTVNSPLHF. The CDR3 DNA sequence: TGCGCCAGCAAGGGGACAGTCAATTCACCCCTCCACTTT.

The V and J genes are TRBV9 and TRBJ1-1; TRBD1 matches at 9 bases. V lost 4 bases and J lost 4; bases outside the gene matches: 11. Germline values: CDR1 SGDLS, CDR2 YYNGEE. CDR3 length equals 16 residues. The CDR3: CASSPWTGEWSTEAFF. In DNA, the CDR3 is TGTGCCAGCAGCCCCTGGACAGGGGAGTGGAGCACTGAAGCTTTCTTT.